The 10 T cell receptor beta chains given below trace back to one sample, sequenced in a study of identical twins. In TCRdb, the 5' RACE reads were re-called with MiXCR into one record per CDR3 protein. The data hold around 240,000 distinct CDR3 sequences, with approximately 10% observed a single time. Sequenced input: memory T cells sorted from blood. These TCRs come from a man aged 50-60 years in good health.

This clonotype was seen a handful of times. The gene calls are TRBV20-1 and TRBJ2-5; maybe TRBD1 (6 bases). CDR1 is DFQATT, CDR2 SNEGSKA, per germline (reference sequence). V was clipped by 7 bases and J by 3 bases, with 12 bases between them. There are 12 residues in the CDR3. In nucleotides, the CDR3 is TGCAGTGGGGGACCAGGGGAAGAGACCCAGTACTTC. Protein: CSGGPGEETQYF.

This clonotype was seen a handful of times. The V and J genes are TRBV4-1 and TRBJ2-3, with 8 bases matching TRBD1. Germline CDR1 reads MGHRA; CDR2 reads YSYEKL. The ends lost 4 bases at V and 4 bases at J; junction bases unmatched: 22. The CDR3 length is 20 residues. CDR3 sequence: CASSPAGGGQGLGAADTQYF. CDR3 DNA sequence: TGCGCCAGCAGCCCGGCCGGAGGAGGACAGGGTTTAGGGGCGGCAGATACGCAGTATTTT.

Note on this clonotype: Compared with germline, one end of the junction differs, possibly owing to a read error. The V gene is TRBV3-1, the J gene TRBJ2-5; possibly TRBD2 for D (7 bases). CDR3 length: 14 residues. The germline V gene encodes CDR1 LGHDT and CDR2 YNNKEL (reference sequence). CDR3 coding DNA: TGTGCCAGCAGCCAAGATACCGGGGGGCTGGGCCGGTGGTTC. This gives the protein CASSQDTGGLGRWF.

This clonotype was recorded a few times. This sequence joins TRBV19 and TRBJ1-5, with D maybe TRBD1 (5 bases). The CDR3 contains 15 residues. Germline CDR1 and CDR2: LNHDA and SQIVND (reference sequence). The V gene lost 3 bases and the J gene lost 4 bases, with 13 bases spanning the gap. CDR3: CASSMEGVRNQPQHF. The CDR3 coding sequence is TGTGCCAGTAGTATGGAAGGGGTGAGGAATCAGCCCCAGCATTTT.

This clonotype was observed a handful of times. The V call is TRBV7-2, the J call TRBJ2-7, with D possibly matching TRBD1 (5 bases). Germline V CDR1 and CDR2: SGHTA, FQGNSA. Trimming left V 5 bases short and J 4 bases short, with 12 bases between. The CDR3 runs 13 residues. CDR3 bases: TGTGCCAGCAGCGAGCGCACAGGTTACGAGCAGTACTTC. Translated, it gives CASSERTGYEQYF. The full variable domain, in which reference TRBV7-2 and TRBJ2-7 provide the parts outside the CDR3, is GAGVSQSPSNKVTEKGKDVELRCDPISGHTALYWYRQSLGQGLEFLIYFQGNSAPDKSGLPSDRFSAERTGGSVSTLTIQRTQQEDSAVYLCASSERTGYEQYFGPGTRLTVT.

This clonotype has a count of ten or more. The chain couples TRBV7-2 to TRBJ2-1; D is unclear. V shed 2 bases and J shed 4 bases, with 6 bases lying between them. This CDR3 is 13 amino acids long. Germline assignment: CDR1 SGHTA and CDR2 FQGNSA. CDR3 nucleotides: TGTGCCAGCAGCTTACAACAGTACAATGAGCAGTTCTTC. Protein sequence: CASSLQQYNEQFF. The full variable domain, rest sourced from reference TRBV7-2 and TRBJ2-1, is GAGVSQSPSNKVTEKGKDVELRCDPISGHTALYWYRQSLGQGLEFLIYFQGNSAPDKSGLPSDRFSAERTGGSVSTLTIQRTQQEDSAVYLCASSLQQYNEQFFGPGTRLTVL.

This clonotype was observed at least ten times. This chain uses TRBV5-1 with TRBJ2-3; no firm D call. Germline CDR1 and CDR2: SGHRS and YFSETQ. The CDR3 sequence is 16 residues long. V lost 4 bases and J lost 0, with 15 bases in between. The DNA of the CDR3 is TGCGCCAGCAGCCCACTTGGGGTGGGGAGCACAGATACGCAGTATTTT. Translated: CASSPLGVGSTDTQYF.

Ten or more counts support this clonotype. This rearrangement joins TRBV7-2 to TRBJ2-3, with TRBD2 matching 12 bases. Germline CDR1 reads SGHTA; CDR2 reads FQGNSA. With 5 bases clipped from V and 4 bases from J, the junction kept 7 bases outside the gene matches. This CDR3 has 16 amino acids. CDR3 region: CASSKRTSGASDTQYF. In nucleotides, the CDR3 is TGTGCCAGCAGCAAAAGGACTAGCGGGGCGTCAGATACGCAGTATTTT.

This chain uses TRBV18 with TRBJ1-4, with D tentatively TRBD1 (5 bases). The V end was cut by 4 bases, the J end by 6 bases, with 15 bases between. The germline V gene encodes CDR1 KGHSH and CDR2 LQKENI. The length of the CDR3 is 15 residues. CDR3 sequence reads: CASSQRPGPDEKLFF. The CDR3 coding sequence is TGTGCCAGCTCACAACGCCCGGGGCCGGATGAAAAACTGTTTTTT.

This rearrangement joins TRBV20-1 to TRBJ1-6; D call uncertain. Germline loops: CDR1 DFQATT, CDR2 SNEGSKA (reference sequence). V lost 2 bases, J lost 5 bases, and 13 bases lay in between. The CDR3 runs to 15 residues. CDR3 DNA sequence: TGCAGTGCTAGAAGGGAAGGATGGAATAATTCACCCCTCCACTTT. Translating gives CSARREGWNNSPLHF.